One TCR beta chain is described in this entry. These data are taken from a study of brain T cells in children with intractable seizures. As to time point: blood from clinic visit 5 months post-surgery; TSC patient then seizure free. This CDR3 contains 13 residues. Germline V gene lookup returns CDR1 SGHVS and CDR2 FQNEAQ. The V end lost 5 bases, the J end lost 5 bases, and 10 bases lay between the germline ends. Profiled with immunoSEQ multiplex PCR; TCRdb holds only in-frame clones, not every one. The sample lists 340,000 or so clones; about 93% were seen once. The gene calls are TRBV7-8 and TRBJ1-5; possible D gene TRBD1, 6 bases. Sequencing was performed on peripheral blood, taken 4 to 5 months after surgery. The clonotype was recovered from a boy under two years old with tuberous sclerosis and intractable seizures. CDR3 amino acids: CASSRGKDQPQHF. CDR3 sequence (DNA): TGTGCCAGCAGCAGGGGGAAGGATCAGCCCCAGCATTTT. The whole variable domain, filled in from reference TRBV7-8 and TRBJ1-5, reads GAGVSQSPRYKVAKRGQDVALRCDPISGHVSLFWYQQALGQGPEFLTYFQNEAQLDKSGLPSDRFFAERPEGSVSTLKIQRTQQEDSAVYLCASSRGKDQPQHFGDGTRLSIL.